This TCR beta chain stems from a study of blood T cell repertoires in COVID-19. About the research overall: Researchers got acute and convalescent COVID-19 samples from the United States, Italy and Spain. T cells, B-cell-depleted T cells, or PBMCs provided the cDNA or gDNA that served as material.

This CDR3 has 13 amino acids. CDR1 and CDR2 from the germline V gene are SQVTM and ANQGSEA. V shed 6 bases, J shed 4 bases, and the junction held 8 bases outside the gene matches. Original processing methods: Estimates of nucleated cell counts were drawn from the amplification of reference gene primers. The protocol was immunoSEQ multiplex PCR, while the TCRdb copy is restricted to in-frame clones and leaves out a portion. Clone size and V and J calls were adopted from that table, with D and trimming inferred from the DNA. The sample records about 40,000 clones, about 90% being singletons. This rearrangement joins TRBV29-1 to TRBJ1-2, with 7 bases that match TRBD1. The receptor was isolated from an elderly woman with active COVID-19. Sample: peripheral blood. The CDR3 reads CSVVQGQSYGYTF. In DNA form, the CDR3 reads TGCAGCGTCGTACAGGGGCAGAGCTATGGCTACACCTTC.